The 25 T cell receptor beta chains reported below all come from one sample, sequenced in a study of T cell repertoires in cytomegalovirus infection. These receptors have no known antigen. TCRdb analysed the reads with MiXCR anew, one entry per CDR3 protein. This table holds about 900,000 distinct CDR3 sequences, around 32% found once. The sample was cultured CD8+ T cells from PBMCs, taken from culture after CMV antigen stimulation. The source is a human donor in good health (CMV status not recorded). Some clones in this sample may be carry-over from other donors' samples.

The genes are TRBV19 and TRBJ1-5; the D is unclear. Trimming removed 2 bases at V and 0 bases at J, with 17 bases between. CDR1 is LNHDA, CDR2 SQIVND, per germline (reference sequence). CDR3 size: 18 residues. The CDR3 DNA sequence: TGTGCCAGTAGTATACGAGCAGGAGAATTGGGTAGCAATCAGCCCCAGCATTTT. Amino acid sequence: CASSIRAGELGSNQPQHF.

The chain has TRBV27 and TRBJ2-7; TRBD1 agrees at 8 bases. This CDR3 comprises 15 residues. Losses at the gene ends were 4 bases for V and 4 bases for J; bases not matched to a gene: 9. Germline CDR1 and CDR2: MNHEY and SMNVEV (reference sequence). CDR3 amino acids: CASSSPRTGIYEQYF. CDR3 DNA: TGTGCCAGCAGTTCCCCCCGGACAGGGATTTACGAGCAGTACTTC.

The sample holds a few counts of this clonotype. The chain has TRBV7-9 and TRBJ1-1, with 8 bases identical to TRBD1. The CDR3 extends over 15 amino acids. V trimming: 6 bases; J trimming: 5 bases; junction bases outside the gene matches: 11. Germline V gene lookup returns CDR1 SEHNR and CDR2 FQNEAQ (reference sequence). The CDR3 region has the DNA TGTGCCAGCAGGGGTACCACAGGGGGTCGGACTGAAGCTTTCTTT. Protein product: CASRGTTGGRTEAFF. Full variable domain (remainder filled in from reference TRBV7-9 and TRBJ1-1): DTGVSQNPRHKITKRGQNVTFRCDPISEHNRLYWYRQTLGQGPEFLTYFQNEAQLEKSRLLSDRFSAERPKGSFSTLEIQRTEQGDSAMYLCASRGTTGGRTEAFFGQGTRLTVV.

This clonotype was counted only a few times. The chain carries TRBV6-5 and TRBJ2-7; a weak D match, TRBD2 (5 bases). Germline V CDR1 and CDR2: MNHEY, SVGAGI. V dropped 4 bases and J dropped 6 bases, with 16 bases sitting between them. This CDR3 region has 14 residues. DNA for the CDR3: TGTGCCAGCAGTTCACATACGGGGTCGGTCGAGCAGTACTTC. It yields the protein CASSSHTGSVEQYF.

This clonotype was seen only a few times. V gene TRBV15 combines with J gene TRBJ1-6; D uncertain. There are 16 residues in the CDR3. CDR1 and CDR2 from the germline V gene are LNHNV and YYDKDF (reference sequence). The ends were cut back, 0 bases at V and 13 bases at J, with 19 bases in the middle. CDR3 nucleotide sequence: TGTGCCACCAGCAGAGATAAGGTCGGATTAAAATTTCCCCTCCACTTT. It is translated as CATSRDKVGLKFPLHF.

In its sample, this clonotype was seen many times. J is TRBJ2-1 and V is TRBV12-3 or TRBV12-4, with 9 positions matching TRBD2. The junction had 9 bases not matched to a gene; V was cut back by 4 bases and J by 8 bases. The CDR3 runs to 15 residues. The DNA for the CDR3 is TGTGCCAGCAGTTGGAAGCGGGGGGCCTTGGATGAGCAGTTCTTC. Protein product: CASSWKRGALDEQFF.

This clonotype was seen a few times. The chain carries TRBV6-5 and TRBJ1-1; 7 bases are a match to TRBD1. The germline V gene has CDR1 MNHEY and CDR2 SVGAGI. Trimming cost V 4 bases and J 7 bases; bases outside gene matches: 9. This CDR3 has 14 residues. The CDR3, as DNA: TGTGCCAGCAGTTTCATGGTGGGACAGTTTGAAGCTTTCTTT. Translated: CASSFMVGQFEAFF.

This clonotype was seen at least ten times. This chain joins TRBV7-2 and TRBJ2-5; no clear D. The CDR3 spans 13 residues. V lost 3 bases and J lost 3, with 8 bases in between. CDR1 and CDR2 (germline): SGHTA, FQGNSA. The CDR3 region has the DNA TGTGCCAGCAGCTTCGGACGGGAAGAGACCCAGTACTTC. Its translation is CASSFGREETQYF.

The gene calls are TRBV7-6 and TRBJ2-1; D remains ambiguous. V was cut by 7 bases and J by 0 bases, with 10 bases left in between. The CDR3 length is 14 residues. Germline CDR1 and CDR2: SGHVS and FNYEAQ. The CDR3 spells CASTIGYSYNEQFF. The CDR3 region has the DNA TGTGCCAGCACCATCGGATACTCCTACAATGAGCAGTTCTTC.

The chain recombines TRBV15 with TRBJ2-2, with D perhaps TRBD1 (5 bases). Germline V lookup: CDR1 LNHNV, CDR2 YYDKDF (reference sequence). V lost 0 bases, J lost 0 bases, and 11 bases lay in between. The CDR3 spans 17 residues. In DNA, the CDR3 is TGTGCCACCAGCAGAGATTCGACAGCAACGAACACCGGGGAGCTGTTTTTT. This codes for CATSRDSTATNTGELFF.

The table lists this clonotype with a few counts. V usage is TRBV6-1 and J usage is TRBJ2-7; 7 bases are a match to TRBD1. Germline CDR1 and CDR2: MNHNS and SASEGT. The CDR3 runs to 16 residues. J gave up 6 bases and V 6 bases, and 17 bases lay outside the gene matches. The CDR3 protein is CASSPDRVRGEGEQYF. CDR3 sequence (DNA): TGTGCCAGCAGCCCAGACAGGGTACGGGGCGAGGGCGAGCAGTACTTC.

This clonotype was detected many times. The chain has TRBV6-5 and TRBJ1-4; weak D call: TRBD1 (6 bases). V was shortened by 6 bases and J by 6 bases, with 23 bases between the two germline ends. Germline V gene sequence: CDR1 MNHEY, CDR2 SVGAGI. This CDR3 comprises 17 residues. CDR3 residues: CASSYRRGTTRDEKLFF. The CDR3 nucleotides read TGTGCCAGCAGCTACAGGAGGGGGACAACTCGGGATGAAAAACTGTTTTTT.

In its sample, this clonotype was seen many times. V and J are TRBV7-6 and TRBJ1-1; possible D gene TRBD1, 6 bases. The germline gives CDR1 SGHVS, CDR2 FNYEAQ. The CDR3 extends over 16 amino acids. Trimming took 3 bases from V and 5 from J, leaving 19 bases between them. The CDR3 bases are TGTGCCAGCAGCTTCCGGACAGCCGAGACGAATACTGAAGCTTTCTTT. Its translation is CASSFRTAETNTEAFF.

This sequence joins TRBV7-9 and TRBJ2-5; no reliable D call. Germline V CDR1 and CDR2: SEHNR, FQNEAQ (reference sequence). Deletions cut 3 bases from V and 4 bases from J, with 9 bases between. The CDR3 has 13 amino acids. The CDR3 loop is CASSLNVGETQYF. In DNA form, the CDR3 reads TGTGCCAGCAGCTTGAATGTAGGAGAGACCCAGTACTTC.

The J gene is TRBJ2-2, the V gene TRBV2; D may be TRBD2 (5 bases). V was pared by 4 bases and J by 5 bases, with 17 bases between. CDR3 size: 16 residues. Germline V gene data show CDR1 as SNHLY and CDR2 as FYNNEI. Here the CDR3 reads CASSALAIVGTGELFF. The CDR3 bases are TGTGCCAGCAGTGCTCTAGCTATAGTCGGGACCGGGGAGCTGTTTTTT.

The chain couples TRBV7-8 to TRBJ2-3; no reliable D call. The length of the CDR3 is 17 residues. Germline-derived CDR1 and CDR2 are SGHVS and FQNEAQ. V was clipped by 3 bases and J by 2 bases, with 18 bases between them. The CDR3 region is CASSLGSGPLFTDTQYF. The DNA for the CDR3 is TGTGCCAGCAGCTTGGGATCCGGGCCCCTCTTCACAGATACGCAGTATTTT.

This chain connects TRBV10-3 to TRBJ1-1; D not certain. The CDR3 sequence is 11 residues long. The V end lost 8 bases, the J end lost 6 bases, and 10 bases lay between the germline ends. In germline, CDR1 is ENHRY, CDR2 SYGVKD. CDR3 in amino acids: CAIGNGAEAFF. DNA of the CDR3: TGTGCCATCGGAAACGGCGCTGAAGCTTTCTTT.

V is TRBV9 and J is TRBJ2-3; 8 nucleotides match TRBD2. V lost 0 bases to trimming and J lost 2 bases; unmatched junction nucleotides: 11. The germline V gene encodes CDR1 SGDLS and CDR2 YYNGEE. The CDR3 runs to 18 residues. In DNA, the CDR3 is TGTGCCAGCAGCGTAGACCCAGCGGGGGCCTCACTCACAGATACGCAGTATTTT. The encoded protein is CASSVDPAGASLTDTQYF.

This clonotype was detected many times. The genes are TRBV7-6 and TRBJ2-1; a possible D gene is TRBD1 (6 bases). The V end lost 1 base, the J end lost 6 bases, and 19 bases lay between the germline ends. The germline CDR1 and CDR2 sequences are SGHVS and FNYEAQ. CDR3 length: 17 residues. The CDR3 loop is CASSLVTGQLPRNEQFF. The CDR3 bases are TGTGCCAGCAGCTTAGTTACGGGACAACTTCCCCGCAATGAGCAGTTCTTC. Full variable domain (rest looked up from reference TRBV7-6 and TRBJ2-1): GAGVSQSPRYKVTKRGQDVALRCDPISGHVSLYWYRQALGQGPEFLTYFNYEAQQDKSGLPNDRFSAERPEGSISTLTIQRTEQRDSAMYRCASSLVTGQLPRNEQFFGPGTRLTVL.

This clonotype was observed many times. DNA for the CDR3: TGTGCCACCAGCGCGGGACTGCTTCTTTACAATGAGCAGTTCTTC. Translated: CATSAGLLLYNEQFF. The J gene is TRBJ2-1, the V gene TRBV15; D perhaps matches TRBD2 (6 bases). The germline V gene encodes CDR1 LNHNV and CDR2 YYDKDF (reference sequence). The CDR3 sequence is 15 residues long. V was cut by 5 bases and J by 4 bases, with 15 bases left in between.

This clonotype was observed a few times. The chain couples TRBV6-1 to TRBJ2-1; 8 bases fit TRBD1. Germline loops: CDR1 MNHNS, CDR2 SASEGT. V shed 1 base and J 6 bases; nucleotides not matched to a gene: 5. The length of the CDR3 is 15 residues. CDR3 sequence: CASSEETGVSNEQFF. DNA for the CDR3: TGTGCCAGCAGTGAAGAGACAGGGGTTTCCAATGAGCAGTTCTTC.

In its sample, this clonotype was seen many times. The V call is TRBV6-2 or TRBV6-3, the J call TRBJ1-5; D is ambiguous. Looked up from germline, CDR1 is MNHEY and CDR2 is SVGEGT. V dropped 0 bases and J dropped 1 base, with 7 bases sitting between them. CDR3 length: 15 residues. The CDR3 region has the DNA TGTGCCAGCAGTTACTCAGGTGGAAGCAATCAGCCCCAGCATTTT. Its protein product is CASSYSGGSNQPQHF.

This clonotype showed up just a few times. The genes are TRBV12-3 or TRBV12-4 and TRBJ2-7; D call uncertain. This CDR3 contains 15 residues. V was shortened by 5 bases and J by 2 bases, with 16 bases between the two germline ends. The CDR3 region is CASSPRPDTTYEQYF. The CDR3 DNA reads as TGTGCCAGCAGTCCCCGCCCTGACACCACCTACGAGCAGTACTTC.

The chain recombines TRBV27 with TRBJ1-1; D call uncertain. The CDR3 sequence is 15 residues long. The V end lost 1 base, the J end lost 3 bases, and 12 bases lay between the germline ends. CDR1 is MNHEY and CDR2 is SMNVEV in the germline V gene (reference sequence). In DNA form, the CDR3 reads TGTGCCAGCAGTTTATTCCCGGCTATGGACACTGAAGCTTTCTTT. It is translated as CASSLFPAMDTEAFF.

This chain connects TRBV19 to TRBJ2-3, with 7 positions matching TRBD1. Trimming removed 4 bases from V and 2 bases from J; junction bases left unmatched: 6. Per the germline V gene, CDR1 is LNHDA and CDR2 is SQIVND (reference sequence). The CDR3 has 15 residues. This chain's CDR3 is CASSNNRGSTDTQYF. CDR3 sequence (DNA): TGTGCCAGTAGTAATAACAGGGGTTCCACAGATACGCAGTATTTT.